The text below deals with one TCR beta chain. Its matching antigen is unknown. Sequencing used immunoSEQ multiplex PCR; TCRdb keeps in-frame clones, though not all of them. The profile shows about 14,000 clones, around 67% of them singletons. These data come from a study of radiotherapy plus CTLA-4 blockade in lung cancer. Study at large: Among patients, approximately 17% showed objective responses, and about 30% had disease control. General study points: Early clonal dynamics of blood T cells, together with interferon-beta, were reported as the best response predictor. Clones of tumor-derived TCRs expanded in blood after radiotherapy plus ipilimumab.

Focal radiation was given together with CTLA-4 blockade (ipilimumab) to patients with chemo-refractory metastatic non-small-cell lung cancer. The starting material was peripheral blood, obtained from a patient treated with radiotherapy plus ipilimumab. This clonotype was obtained from a human donor with non-small cell lung cancer whose response to radiotherapy plus ipilimumab could not be evaluated.

CDR3 nucleotide sequence: TGTGCCAGCCGCCCGCGACAGGGGTCCACAGATACGCAGTATTTT. Translated: CASRPRQGSTDTQYF. The chain joins TRBV6-8 to TRBJ2-3, with 8 bases that match TRBD1. J lost 2 bases, V lost 8 bases, and 9 bases had no gene match. Germline V gene lookup returns CDR1 MNHGY and CDR2 SAAAGT. The CDR3 spans 15 residues.